This T cell receptor (beta chain) derives from a study of OX40 agonist ivuxolimab in advanced cancers. V dropped 5 bases and J dropped 4; count of bases not matched to a gene: 10. CDR1 and CDR2 from the germline V gene are SGHTA and FQGNSA. This CDR3 has 16 amino acids. Concerning this clone itself: Its specificity is unknown.

General observations from the study: Averaging showed that CD8+ T cells had more expanded clones than CD4+ did.

TCRdb keeps only in-frame clones here, not all; method: immunoSEQ multiplex PCR. The sample contains 70,000 or so clones, nearly 90% of which appear only once. Autoimmune disease history or systemic immunosuppression was exclusionary. At cycle 4 day 1, cycle 7 day 1, and baseline, blood was sampled. This specimen consisted of CD4+ or CD8+ T cells sorted from blood, obtained in a trial of the OX40 agonist ivuxolimab. The chain recombines TRBV7-2 with TRBJ2-2, with 7 bases fitting TRBD1. The clonotype comes from an adult with an advanced solid tumor such as melanoma, head and neck, liver or kidney cancer. The CDR3 sequence is CASSVGRGHGTGELFF. Here the CDR3 DNA reads TGTGCCAGCAGCGTCGGAAGGGGGCATGGCACCGGGGAGCTGTTTTTT. The variable domain in full, with the rest retrieved from reference TRBV7-2 and TRBJ2-2, is GAGVSQSPSNKVTEKGKDVELRCDPISGHTALYWYRQSLGQGLEFLIYFQGNSAPDKSGLPSDRFSAERTGGSVSTLTIQRTQQEDSAVYLCASSVGRGHGTGELFFGEGSRLTVL.